This TCR beta chain was captured in a study of CD8 T cells in Susac syndrome (dated by TCRdb to the late 2010s). General notes on the study: Whether CD8+ T cell activation and differentiation in Susac syndrome was antigen driven was tested using repertoire sequencing. Results the study describes overall, beyond this receptor: The number of individuals in the TCR sequencing and HLA analysis was recognized as being relatively small.

RNA was extracted with the RNeasy kit and about 0.5 to 1 ug was reverse transcribed using random hexamers. The immunoSEQ multiplex PCR assay, which covers 54 Vbeta and 13 Jbeta segments, was used to amplify TCR beta CDR3 regions. PCR amplification bias was corrected by using a synthetic template baseline for primer optimization and computational correction. In the paper's pipeline: Only productive sequences were kept, with reads annotated to V, D and J genes according to IMGT and analyzed in immunoSEQ Analyzer. Clonality was computed as one minus Shannon entropy normalized by log2 of the number of productive unique sequences. For each patient and control, public and private clones were evaluated within the 100 most prevalent clones. A clone was defined as Susac-specific if it was absent from the healthy and MS cohorts, from over 1,000 published viral clones and from other ImmuneACCESS disease sequences. TCRdb cleaned the public reads at Q25 with fastp, built clones with MiXCR and kept in-frame beta chains. Rows matching on CDR3 protein sequence are summarized as one entry with the most common DNA and genes. The V and J calls were not made by the authors but by TCRdb's processing. The sample data list approximately 170,000 distinct CDR3 sequences, and about 92% of these were observed just once. Roughly 0.08% of the sample comes from the top ten.

Its CDR3 holds 16 amino acids, cysteine through phenylalanine. Only CDR3 DNA remains: 48 bases, in frame from the first base. High-throughput TCR beta sequencing profiled peripheral blood CD8+ and CD4+ T cells from healthy donors, Susac syndrome patients and multiple sclerosis patients. Healthy donors were age- and sex-matched controls. Bulk CD8+ and CD4+ T cells were purified magnetically by negative isolation, whereas CD8+ TEMRA cells were enriched by FACS. Blood was drawn into EDTA tubes, processed within 24 hours, and PBMCs were isolated by density gradient centrifugation. PBMCs destined for TCR sequencing were cryopreserved in liquid nitrogen and later thawed in a 37 °C water bath. A purity of at least 90% was achieved for sorted or isolated CD4+, CD8+ and CD8+ TEMRA cells. Worth noting for this clonotype: Its antigen remains undetermined. Base quality data are lacking; no much larger clone is found one base away.

The specimen was CD4+ T cells from PBMCs. This chain is built from TRBV21-1 and TRBJ2-4; the table's D gene call, TRBD1, was not cross checked with the DNA. TRBV21-1 is assigned pseudogene status. The receptor's source is a human donor in good health. The bases read TGTGCCAGCACCCCTCGCAGGCAATTAGCCAAAAACATTCAGTACTTC. It codes for CASTPRRQLAKNIQYF.